These 8 T cell receptor beta chains originate from one sample sequenced in a study of response to subunit inactivated influenza vaccine (dated 2018 in TCRdb). Library method: RT-PCR. This sample was sequenced with an Illumina HiSeq 2500. Through fastp at Q25 and MiXCR, TCRdb rebuilt clones from the public reads, retaining in-frame beta chains. Each CDR3 protein gets just one entry, which takes the most common genes and DNA from the rows behind it. Recorded for this sample are around 490,000 distinct CDR3 sequences; roughly 8.2% of them occurred a single time. Of the sample, 10% to 15% is held by the ten largest clones. The input for sequencing was PBMCs from blood, taken around 25 months after vaccination. Every receptor here comes from a man in his fifties or sixties who received an inactivated influenza vaccine. Donor details come from another sample of the same person, matched by shared clones.

The rearrangement links TRBV20-1 to TRBJ2-3; the match to TRBD1 covers 9 bases. V lost 5 bases, J lost 7 bases, and 16 bases stayed unmatched. Germline V lookup: CDR1 DFQATT, CDR2 SNEGSKA (reference sequence). The CDR3 length is 16 residues. The CDR3 protein is CSALSPWTGEMNTQYF. As DNA, the CDR3 is TGCAGTGCTCTCTCACCATGGACAGGGGAGATGAATACGCAGTATTTT.

This clonotype was recorded at least ten times. This chain uses TRBV6-2 or TRBV6-3 with TRBJ2-5; possibly TRBD1 for D (6 bases). V dropped 10 bases and J dropped 1 base, with 16 bases sitting between them. Germline-derived CDR1 and CDR2 are MNHEY and SVGEGT. The CDR3 totals 14 residues. CDR3 in DNA: TGTGCCACCTACAGGGAGAGAGGCCAAGAGACCCAGTACTTC. Its protein product is CATYRERGQETQYF.

The chain combines TRBV6-2 or TRBV6-3 with TRBJ1-1; D may be TRBD1 (5 bases). The CDR3 totals 14 residues. Germline CDR1 and CDR2: MNHEY and SVGEGT. Trimming took off 6 bases at V and 1 base at J, with 12 bases between the two ends. CDR3 loop: CASRSGGTNTEAFF. The CDR3 bases are TGTGCCAGCAGGAGTGGGGGTACGAACACTGAAGCTTTCTTT.

In its sample, this clonotype was seen a few times. The chain employs TRBV20-1 and TRBJ2-7, with 8 bases matching TRBD2. The CDR3 totals 14 residues. V shed 6 bases, J shed 2 bases, and the junction held 9 bases outside the gene matches. The germline V gene encodes CDR1 DFQATT and CDR2 SNEGSKA (reference sequence). The CDR3 region has the DNA TGCAGTGCGTGGGGGGTAGCGGGAACCTACGAGCAGTACTTC. Translated: CSAWGVAGTYEQYF.

The rearrangement links TRBV5-1 to TRBJ2-1; 9 nucleotides agree with TRBD2. This CDR3 is 15 amino acids long. V lost 4 bases and J lost 8; bases outside the gene matches: 10. The germline gives CDR1 SGHRS, CDR2 YFSETQ. This CDR3 is CASSTHSGGNDEQFF. DNA of the CDR3: TGCGCCAGCAGCACTCATAGCGGGGGTAACGATGAGCAGTTCTTC.

This clonotype came up many times. The gene calls are TRBV7-9 and TRBJ2-1; 9 positions agree with TRBD1. V was clipped by 3 bases and J by 5 bases; unmatched bases: 5. CDR1 and CDR2 (germline): SEHNR, FQNEAQ (reference sequence). The CDR3 is 15 amino acids. The CDR3 here is CASSFGDRENNEQFF. In DNA form, the CDR3 reads TGTGCCAGCAGCTTTGGGGACAGGGAGAACAATGAGCAGTTCTTC.

This clonotype has a count of ten or more. The J gene is TRBJ2-1, the V gene TRBV27, with 8 bases aligning to TRBD2. Trimming at V came to 2 bases and at J to 2 bases, leaving 5 bases not matched to a gene. Germline lookup yields CDR1 MNHEY and CDR2 SMNVEV (reference sequence). The CDR3 consists of 16 residues. The CDR3 nucleotides are TGTGCCAGCAGTTTAGGTACTAGCGGAACCTACAATGAGCAGTTCTTC. Its translation: CASSLGTSGTYNEQFF.

The rearrangement links TRBV5-1 to TRBJ2-5, with D perhaps TRBD1 or TRBD2 (5 bases each). Per the germline V gene, CDR1 is SGHRS and CDR2 is YFSETQ. The CDR3 loop spans 13 amino acids. V lost 8 bases and J lost 5, with 16 bases in between. CDR3 bases: TGCGCCAGTAGGGACCCCGGGCGGGAGACCCAGTACTTC. Translated: CASRDPGRETQYF.